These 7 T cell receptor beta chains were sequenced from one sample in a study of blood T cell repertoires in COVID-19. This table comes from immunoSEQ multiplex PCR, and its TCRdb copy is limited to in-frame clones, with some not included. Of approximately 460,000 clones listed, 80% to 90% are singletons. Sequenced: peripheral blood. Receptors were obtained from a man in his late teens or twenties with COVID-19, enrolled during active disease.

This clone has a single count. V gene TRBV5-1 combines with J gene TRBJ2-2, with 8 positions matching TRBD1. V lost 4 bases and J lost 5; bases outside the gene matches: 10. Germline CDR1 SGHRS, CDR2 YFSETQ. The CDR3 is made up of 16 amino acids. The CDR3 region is CASSPIHQGATGELFF. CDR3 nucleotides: TGCGCCAGCAGCCCAATACATCAGGGGGCAACCGGGGAGCTGTTTTTT.

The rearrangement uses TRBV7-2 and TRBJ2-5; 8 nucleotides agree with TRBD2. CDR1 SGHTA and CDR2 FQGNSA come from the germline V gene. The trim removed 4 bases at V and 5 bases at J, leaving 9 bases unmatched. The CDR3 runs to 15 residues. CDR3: CASSWWTSSTETQYF. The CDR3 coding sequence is TGTGCCAGCAGCTGGTGGACTAGCAGTACGGAGACCCAGTACTTC.

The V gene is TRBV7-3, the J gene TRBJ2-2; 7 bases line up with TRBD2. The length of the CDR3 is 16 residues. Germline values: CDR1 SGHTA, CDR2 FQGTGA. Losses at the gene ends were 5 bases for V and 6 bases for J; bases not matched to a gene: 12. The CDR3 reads CASSRGIVAGAGELFF. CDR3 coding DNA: TGTGCCAGCAGCCGAGGGATAGTAGCGGGCGCCGGGGAGCTGTTTTTT. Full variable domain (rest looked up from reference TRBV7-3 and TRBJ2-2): GAGVSQTPSNKVTEKGKYVELRCDPISGHTALYWYRQSLGQGPEFLIYFQGTGAADDSGLPNDRFFAVRPEGSVSTLKIQRTERGDSAVYLCASSRGIVAGAGELFFGEGSRLTVL.

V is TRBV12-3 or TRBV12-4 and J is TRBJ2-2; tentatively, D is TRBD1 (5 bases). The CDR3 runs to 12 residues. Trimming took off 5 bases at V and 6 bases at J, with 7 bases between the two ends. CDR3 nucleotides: TGTGCCAGCAGTGACAGCGCCGGGGAGCTGTTTTTT. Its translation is CASSDSAGELFF.

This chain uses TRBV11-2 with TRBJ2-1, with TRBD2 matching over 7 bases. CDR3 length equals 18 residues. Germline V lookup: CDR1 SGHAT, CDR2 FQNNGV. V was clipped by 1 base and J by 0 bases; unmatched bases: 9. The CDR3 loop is CASSLGSSGVSSYNEQFF. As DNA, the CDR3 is TGTGCCAGCAGCTTAGGGTCTAGCGGAGTAAGCTCCTACAATGAGCAGTTCTTC.

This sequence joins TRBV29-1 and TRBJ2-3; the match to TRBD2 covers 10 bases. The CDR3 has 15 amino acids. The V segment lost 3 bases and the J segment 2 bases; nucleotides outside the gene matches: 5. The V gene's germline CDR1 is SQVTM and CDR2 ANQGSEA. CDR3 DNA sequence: TGCAGCGTTGACTTAACTAGCGGGACCACAGATACGCAGTATTTT. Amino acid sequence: CSVDLTSGTTDTQYF.

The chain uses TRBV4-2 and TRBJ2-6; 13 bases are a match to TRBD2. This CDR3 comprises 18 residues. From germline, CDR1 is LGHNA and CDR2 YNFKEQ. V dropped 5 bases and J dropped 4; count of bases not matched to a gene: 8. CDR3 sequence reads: CASSSTGLAGAGANVLTF. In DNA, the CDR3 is TGTGCCAGCAGCTCGACTGGACTAGCGGGAGCCGGGGCCAACGTCCTGACTTTC.